This T cell receptor beta chain was sequenced during a study of tissue T cells after allogeneic stem cell transplantation. Study outcomes and limitations: Across patients, clones rarely overlapped, yet motif clusters were shared tissue-specifically.

Assay: immunoSEQ multiplex PCR; the TCRdb copy retains only in-frame clones and omits some. The repertoire holds 48,000 or so clones, with 65% to 80% as singletons. V shed 3 bases and J shed 0 bases, with 10 bases lying between them. Germline CDR1 and CDR2: SNHLY and FYNGKV (reference sequence). CDR3 length: 15 amino acids. Note on this clone: The antigen remains undetermined. Gene and germline names: mouse. The read gets to within 1 residue of the CDR3 end, and the germline J gene fills in the rest.

Sequenced: sorted cells pooled from one or two spleens. The chain uses TRBV3 and TRBJ2-3; D possibly corresponds to TRBD1 (5 bases). This receptor was identified in a pool of C57BL/6 mice in good health. Partial CDR3 DNA: TGTGCCAGCAGCTTCGGACAAAATAGTGCAGAAACGCTGTAT. This translates into CASSFGQNSAETLY. The complete CDR3 protein is CASSFGQNSAETLYF.